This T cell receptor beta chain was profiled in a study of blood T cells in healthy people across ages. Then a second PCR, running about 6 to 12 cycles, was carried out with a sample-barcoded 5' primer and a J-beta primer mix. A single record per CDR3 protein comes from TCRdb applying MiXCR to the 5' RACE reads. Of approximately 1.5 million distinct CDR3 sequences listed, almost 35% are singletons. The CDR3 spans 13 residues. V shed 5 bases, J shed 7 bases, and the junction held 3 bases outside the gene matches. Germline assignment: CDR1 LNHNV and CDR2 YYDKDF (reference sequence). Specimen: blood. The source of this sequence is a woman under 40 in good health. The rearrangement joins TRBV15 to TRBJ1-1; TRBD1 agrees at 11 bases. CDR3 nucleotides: TGTGCCACCAGCTGGGACAGGGGGTATGAAGCTTTCTTT. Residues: CATSWDRGYEAFF.